These 20 T cell receptor beta chains were all obtained from the same sample, sequenced in a study of T cells in Graves' hyperthyroidism and ophthalmopathy. Amplification of TCR beta CDR3 regions used RNA as the template. The TCR CDR3 was amplified in a first-round RT-PCR using the HTBI primer set. MiXCR, run by TCRdb on the multiplex PCR reads, gives a single entry per CDR3 protein. This sample carries 480,000 or so distinct CDR3 sequences, over 35% of them seen once, and the ten largest clones take 44%. Sequenced input: peripheral blood or thyroid tissue (not recorded which). Receptor source: an adult woman with Graves' disease, either hyperthyroidism or ophthalmopathy (not recorded which).

Only a few counts were recorded for this clonotype. CDR3 DNA: TGCGCCAGCAGCCCACCGGACGGGACCTATGGCTACACCTTC. This sequence encodes CASSPPDGTYGYTF. The rearrangement joins TRBV5-1 to TRBJ1-2, with D perhaps TRBD1 (5 bases). Looked up from germline, CDR1 is SGHRS and CDR2 is YFSETQ. The V gene lost 4 bases and the J gene lost 4 bases, with 14 bases spanning the gap. This CDR3 is 14 amino acids long.

This clonotype was seen a few times. V gene TRBV7-6 combines with J gene TRBJ1-4; perhaps TRBD1 as D (5 bases). V lost 1 base and J 5 bases, leaving 14 bases between the germline ends. Germline CDR1 SGHVS, CDR2 FNYEAQ. The CDR3 has 16 residues. Here the CDR3 reads CASSLELKGKNEKLFF. DNA of the CDR3: TGTGCCAGCAGCTTAGAGTTGAAGGGGAAAAATGAAAAACTGTTTTTT. Based on the CDR3 plus reference TRBV7-6 and TRBJ1-4, the full variable domain is GAGVSQSPRYKVTKRGQDVALRCDPISGHVSLYWYRQALGQGPEFLTYFNYEAQQDKSGLPNDRFSAERPEGSISTLTIQRTEQRDSAMYRCASSLELKGKNEKLFFGSGTQLSVL.

This clonotype was counted between two and nine times. The chain is built from TRBV19 and TRBJ2-6; TRBD1 aligns across 7 bases. The CDR3 runs 16 residues. After removal of 5 bases from V and 2 bases from J, the junction contained 6 bases not matched to a gene. From germline, CDR1 is LNHDA and CDR2 SQIVND (reference sequence). The CDR3 loop reads CASSLTQGTGANVLTF. Here the CDR3 DNA reads TGTGCCAGTAGTCTAACACAGGGGACTGGGGCCAACGTCCTGACTTTC.

J is TRBJ1-3 and V is TRBV7-2; D is undetermined. CDR3 length equals 15 residues. Per germline, CDR1 SGHTA and CDR2 FQGNSA. The V and J ends lost 1 base and 3 bases respectively, with 10 bases between them. The CDR3 region is CASSLDPRDGNTIYF. The CDR3 coding sequence is TGTGCCAGCAGCTTAGATCCGCGGGATGGAAACACCATATATTTT.

The rearrangement joins TRBV10-3 to TRBJ2-7, with a possible D match to TRBD1 (5 bases). Trimming removed 0 bases at V and 0 bases at J, with 15 bases between. This CDR3 comprises 17 residues. CDR1 and CDR2 from the germline V gene are ENHRY and SYGVKD. The CDR3 spells CAISESNQGKSSYEQYF. The CDR3 bases are TGTGCCATCAGTGAGTCGAATCAGGGCAAGAGCTCCTACGAGCAGTACTTC.

The chain recombines TRBV15 with TRBJ2-5, with TRBD2 identical over 12 bases. J was trimmed by 5 bases and V by 5 bases; bases with no gene match: 12. There are 17 residues in the CDR3. Germline CDR1 LNHNV, CDR2 YYDKDF (reference sequence). The CDR3 protein is CATSGSPSGREWETQYF. DNA for the CDR3: TGTGCCACCAGCGGAAGTCCTAGCGGGAGGGAGTGGGAGACCCAGTACTTC.

For this clonotype: A clone one base away is much larger, so this may be a read error. The genes are TRBV5-5 and TRBJ2-2; tentative D call: TRBD2 (5 bases). The CDR3 consists of 12 residues. Germline-derived CDR1 and CDR2 are SGHKS and YYEKEE (reference sequence). This CDR3 reads CASIGGTGEMFF. CDR3 DNA: TGTGCCAGCATTGGAGGCACCGGGGAGATGTTTTTT.

The genes are TRBV2 and TRBJ2-6; no reliable D call. Germline V CDR1 and CDR2: SNHLY, FYNNEI. V was trimmed by 9 bases and J by 15 bases, leaving 6 bases between them. The CDR3 sequence is 8 residues long. The CDR3 bases are TGTGCCAGAGGAAGCCTGACTTTC. Protein sequence: CARGSLTF.

This clonotype appeared many times. The rearrangement joins TRBV7-2 to TRBJ1-2; weak D call: TRBD1 (5 bases). This CDR3 comprises 14 residues. The germline V gene has CDR1 SGHTA and CDR2 FQGNSA. Trimming removed 1 base from V and 2 bases from J, with 8 bases in between. The CDR3 region is CASSLGGSNYGYTF. The CDR3 DNA reads TGTGCCAGCAGCTTAGGGGGCAGCAACTATGGCTACACCTTC.

The chain couples TRBV14 to TRBJ2-3; a weak D match, TRBD2 (5 bases). This CDR3 is built from 14 residues. V lost 4 bases, J lost 3 bases, and 11 bases lay in between. The germline CDR1 and CDR2 sequences are SGHDN and FVKESK. CDR3 coding DNA: TGTGCCAGCAGCCGGGAACGGACTACAGATACGCAGTATTTT. Encoded protein: CASSRERTTDTQYF. Drawing the rest from reference TRBV14 and TRBJ2-3, the complete variable domain is EAGVTQFPSHSVIEKGQTVTLRCDPISGHDNLYWYRRVMGKEIKFLLHFVKESKQDESGMPNNRFLAERTGGTYSTLKVQPAELEDSGVYFCASSRERTTDTQYFGPGTRLTVL.

This clonotype was counted ten times or more. The CDR3 reads CASSLAGAGPSPQHF. Here the CDR3 DNA reads TGTGCCAGCAGCTTAGCGGGGGCGGGACCCTCGCCCCAGCATTTT. The rearrangement joins TRBV7-8 to TRBJ1-5, with D possibly being TRBD1 (6 bases). CDR3 length equals 15 residues. The V and J ends lost 0 bases and 9 bases respectively, with 15 bases between them. Per the germline V gene, CDR1 is SGHVS and CDR2 is FQNEAQ.

This clonotype was detected a few times. The V gene is TRBV12-3 or TRBV12-4, the J gene TRBJ1-1; D is undetermined. The CDR3 runs 12 residues. Trimming took 3 bases from V and 6 from J, leaving 8 bases between them. The CDR3 nucleotides are TGTGCCAGCAGTTTCTTAGGACCTGAAGCTTTCTTT. Translating gives CASSFLGPEAFF.

The chain employs TRBV20-1 and TRBJ2-7; D unresolved. Germline V gene data show CDR1 as DFQATT and CDR2 as SNEGSKA (reference sequence). The CDR3 loop spans 10 amino acids. With 3 bases removed from V and 4 bases from J, the gap between germline ends came to 4 bases. The CDR3 DNA reads TGCAGTGCTAGCTCGTACGAGCAGTACTTC. The encoded protein is CSASSYEQYF.

J is TRBJ1-1 and V is TRBV7-6; 7 bases line up with TRBD1. Germline V gene lookup returns CDR1 SGHVS and CDR2 FNYEAQ. This CDR3 has 14 residues. The V gene end was trimmed by 4 bases and the J gene end by 6 bases; junction bases not matched to a gene: 8. Here the CDR3 DNA reads TGTGCCAGCAGCTCGACAGGGAGTGGCGCTGAAGCTTTCTTT. Its translation is CASSSTGSGAEAFF.

This clonotype was found many times. This rearrangement joins TRBV7-9 to TRBJ1-1, with TRBD1 matching over 7 bases. The germline V gene has CDR1 SEHNR and CDR2 FQNEAQ (reference sequence). J was trimmed by 8 bases and V by 0 bases; bases with no gene match: 3. The CDR3 consists of 13 residues. CDR3 DNA sequence: TGTGCCAGCAGCTTAGCAGGGGGCGCGGAAGCTTTCTTT. This gives the protein CASSLAGGAEAFF.

This clonotype has ten or more counts. The rearrangement links TRBV5-8 to TRBJ1-1; 7 nucleotides align to TRBD1. V shed 1 base, J shed 6 bases, and the junction held 6 bases outside the gene matches. Per germline, CDR1 SGHTS and CDR2 YDEGEE. The CDR3 extends over 14 amino acids. The chain's CDR3 is CASSLRAQGSEAFF. As DNA, the CDR3 is TGTGCCAGCAGCTTGAGGGCACAGGGGTCTGAAGCTTTCTTT.

The table lists this clonotype with a few counts. The V and J genes are TRBV2 and TRBJ1-1; D remains ambiguous. The V gene's germline CDR1 is SNHLY and CDR2 FYNNEI. This CDR3 has 11 amino acids. With 4 bases removed from V and 6 bases from J, the gap between germline ends came to 6 bases. This CDR3 is CASSVEPEAFF. CDR3 coding DNA: TGTGCCAGCAGTGTTGAACCTGAAGCTTTCTTT.

This rearrangement joins TRBV7-6 to TRBJ2-7; perhaps TRBD1 as D (6 bases). CDR1 is SGHVS, CDR2 FNYEAQ, per germline. This CDR3 has 16 amino acids. With 5 bases removed from V and 0 bases from J, the gap between germline ends came to 17 bases. This chain's CDR3 is CASSTPGHDSSYEQYF. Written as DNA, the CDR3 is TGTGCCAGCAGCACCCCGGGACACGACAGCTCCTACGAGCAGTACTTC.

This clonotype was seen many times. The chain has TRBV14 and TRBJ1-3; unclear D gene. Trimming left V 1 base short and J 3 bases short, with 4 bases between. The CDR3 is made up of 13 amino acids. CDR1 is SGHDN and CDR2 is FVKESK in the germline V gene. The DNA of the CDR3 is TGTGCCAGCAGCCAAGGAGGTGGAAACACCATATATTTT. Amino acid sequence: CASSQGGGNTIYF.

The chain employs TRBV4-1 and TRBJ1-5, with no clear D. V lost 2 bases to trimming and J lost 4 bases, with 12 bases between them. This CDR3 has 15 amino acids. Looked up from germline, CDR1 is MGHRA and CDR2 is YSYEKL. As DNA, the CDR3 is TGCGCCAGCAGCCAACCCGGGGTATGGAATCAGCCCCAGCATTTT. Its protein product is CASSQPGVWNQPQHF.